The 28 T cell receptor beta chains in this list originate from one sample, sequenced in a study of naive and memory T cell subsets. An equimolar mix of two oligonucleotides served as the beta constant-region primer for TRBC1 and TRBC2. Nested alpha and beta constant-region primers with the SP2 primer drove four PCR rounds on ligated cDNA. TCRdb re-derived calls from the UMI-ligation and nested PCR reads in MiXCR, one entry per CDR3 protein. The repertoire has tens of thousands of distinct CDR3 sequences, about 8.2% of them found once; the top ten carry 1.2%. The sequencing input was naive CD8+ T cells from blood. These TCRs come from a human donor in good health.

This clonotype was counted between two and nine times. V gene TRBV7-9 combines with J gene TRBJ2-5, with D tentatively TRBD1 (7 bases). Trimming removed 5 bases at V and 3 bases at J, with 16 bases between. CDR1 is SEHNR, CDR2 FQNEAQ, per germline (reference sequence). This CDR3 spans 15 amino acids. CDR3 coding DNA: TGTGCCAGCAGCCTCATGGAGGGGGCAAAAGAGACCCAGTACTTC. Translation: CASSLMEGAKETQYF.

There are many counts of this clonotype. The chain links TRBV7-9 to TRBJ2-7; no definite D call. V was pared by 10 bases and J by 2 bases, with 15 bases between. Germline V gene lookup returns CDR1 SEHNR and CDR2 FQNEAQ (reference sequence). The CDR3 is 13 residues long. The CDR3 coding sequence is TGTGCCACCGGAGCTAGTTACGCCTACGAGCAGTACTTC. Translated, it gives CATGASYAYEQYF.

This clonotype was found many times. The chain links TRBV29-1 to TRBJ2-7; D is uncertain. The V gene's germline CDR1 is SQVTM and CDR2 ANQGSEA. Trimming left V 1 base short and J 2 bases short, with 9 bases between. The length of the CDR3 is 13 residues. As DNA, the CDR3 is TGCAGCGTTGAAGTCGACGGAGCCTACGAGCAGTACTTC. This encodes CSVEVDGAYEQYF.

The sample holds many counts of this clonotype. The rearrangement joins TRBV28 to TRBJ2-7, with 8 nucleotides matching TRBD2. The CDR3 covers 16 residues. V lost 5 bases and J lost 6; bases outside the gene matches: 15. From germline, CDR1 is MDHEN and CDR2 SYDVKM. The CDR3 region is CASSPTGGPQRAEQYF. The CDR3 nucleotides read TGTGCCAGCAGTCCAACGGGGGGGCCTCAAAGGGCCGAGCAGTACTTC.

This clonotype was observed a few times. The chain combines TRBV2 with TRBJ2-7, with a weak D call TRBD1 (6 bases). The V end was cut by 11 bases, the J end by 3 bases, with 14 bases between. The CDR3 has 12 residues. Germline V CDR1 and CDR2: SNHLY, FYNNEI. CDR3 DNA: TGTGCCCTCAGGGACACCTTCTACGAGCAGTACTTC. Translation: CALRDTFYEQYF.

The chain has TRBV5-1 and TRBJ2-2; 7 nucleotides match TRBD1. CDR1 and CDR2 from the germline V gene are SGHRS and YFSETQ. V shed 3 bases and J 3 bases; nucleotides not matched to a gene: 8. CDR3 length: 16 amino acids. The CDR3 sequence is CASSWPGQSHTGELFF. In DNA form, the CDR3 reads TGCGCCAGCAGCTGGCCGGGACAGTCTCACACCGGGGAGCTGTTTTTT.

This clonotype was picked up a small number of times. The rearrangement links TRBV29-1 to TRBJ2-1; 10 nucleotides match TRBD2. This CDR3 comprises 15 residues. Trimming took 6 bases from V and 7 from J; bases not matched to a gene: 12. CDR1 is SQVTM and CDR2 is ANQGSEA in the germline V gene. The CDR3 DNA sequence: TGCAGCGTCGCGCGAGCGGGACTAGCGTTAAATGAGCAGTTCTTC. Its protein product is CSVARAGLALNEQFF.

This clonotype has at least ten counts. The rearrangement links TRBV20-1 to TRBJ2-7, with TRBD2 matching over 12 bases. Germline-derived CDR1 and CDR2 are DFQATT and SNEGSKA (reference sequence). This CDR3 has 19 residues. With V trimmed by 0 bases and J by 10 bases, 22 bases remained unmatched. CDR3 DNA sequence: TGCAGTGCTAGAGATCGCCAGCTAGCGGGAGGGCGGGCAGTCTCCCAACAGTACTTC. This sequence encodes CSARDRQLAGGRAVSQQYF.

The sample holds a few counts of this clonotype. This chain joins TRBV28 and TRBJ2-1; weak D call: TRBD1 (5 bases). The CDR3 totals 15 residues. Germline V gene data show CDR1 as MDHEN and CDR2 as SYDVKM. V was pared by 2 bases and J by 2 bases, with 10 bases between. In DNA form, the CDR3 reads TGTGCCAGCAGTTTACCAGGGAATCCCTACAATGAGCAGTTCTTC. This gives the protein CASSLPGNPYNEQFF.

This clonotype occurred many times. The CDR3 DNA reads TGTGCCAGCATCCAGGCTACGGGGATGAACACTGAAGCTTTCTTT. It is translated as CASIQATGMNTEAFF. This chain connects TRBV6-2 or TRBV6-3 to TRBJ1-1; no clear D. CDR1 is MNHEY, CDR2 SVGEGT, per germline. The CDR3 is 15 amino acids. V was shortened by 7 bases and J by 0 bases, with 15 bases between the two germline ends.

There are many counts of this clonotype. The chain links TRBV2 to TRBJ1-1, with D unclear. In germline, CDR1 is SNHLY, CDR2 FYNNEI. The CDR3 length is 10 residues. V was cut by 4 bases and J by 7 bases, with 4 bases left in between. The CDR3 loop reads CASSAREAFF. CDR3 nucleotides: TGTGCCAGCAGTGCTCGTGAAGCTTTCTTT.

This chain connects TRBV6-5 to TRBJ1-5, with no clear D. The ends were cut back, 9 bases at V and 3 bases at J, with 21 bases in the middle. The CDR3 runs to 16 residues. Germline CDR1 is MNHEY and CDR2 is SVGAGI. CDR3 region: CASPDREIWVNQPQHF. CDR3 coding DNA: TGTGCCAGTCCCGACCGAGAAATTTGGGTCAATCAGCCCCAGCATTTT.

Here the CDR3 DNA reads TGTGCCAGCAGTTTTTCAGCCGGGCCTAGGGGGTACGAGCAGTACTTC. Protein: CASSFSAGPRGYEQYF. This sequence joins TRBV27 and TRBJ2-7; D is possibly TRBD1 (6 bases). Germline values: CDR1 MNHEY, CDR2 SMNVEV (reference sequence). Between the trimmed V and J ends, which lost 3 bases and 4 bases, there was a span of 19 bases. There are 16 residues in the CDR3.

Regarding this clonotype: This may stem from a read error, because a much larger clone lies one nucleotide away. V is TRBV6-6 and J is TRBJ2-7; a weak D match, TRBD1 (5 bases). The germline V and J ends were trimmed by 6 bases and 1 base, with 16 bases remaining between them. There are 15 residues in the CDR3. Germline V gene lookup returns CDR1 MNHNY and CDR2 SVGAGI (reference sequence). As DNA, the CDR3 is TGTGCCAGCAGACCTCTGGAGACAGCTTCCTACGAGCAGTACTTC. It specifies CASRPLETASYEQYF.

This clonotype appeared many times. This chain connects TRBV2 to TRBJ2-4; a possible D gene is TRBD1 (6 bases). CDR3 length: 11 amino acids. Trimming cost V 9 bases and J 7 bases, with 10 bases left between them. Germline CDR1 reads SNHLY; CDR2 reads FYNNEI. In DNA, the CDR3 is TGTGCCAGTGGGGGCAGGAACATTCAGTACTTC. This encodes CASGGRNIQYF.

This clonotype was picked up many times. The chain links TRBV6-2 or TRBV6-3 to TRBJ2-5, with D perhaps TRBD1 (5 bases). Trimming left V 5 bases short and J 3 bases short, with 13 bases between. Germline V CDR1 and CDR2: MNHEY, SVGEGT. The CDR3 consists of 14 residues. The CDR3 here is CASSVTGFKETQYF. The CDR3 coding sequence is TGTGCCAGCAGTGTTACAGGATTCAAAGAGACCCAGTACTTC.

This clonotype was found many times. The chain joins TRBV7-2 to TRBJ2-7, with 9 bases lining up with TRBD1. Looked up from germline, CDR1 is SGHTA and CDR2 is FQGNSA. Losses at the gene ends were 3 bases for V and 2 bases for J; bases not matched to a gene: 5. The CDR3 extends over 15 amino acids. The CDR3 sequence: CASSFNRDRAYEQYF. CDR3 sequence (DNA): TGTGCCAGCAGCTTTAACCGGGACAGGGCCTACGAGCAGTACTTC. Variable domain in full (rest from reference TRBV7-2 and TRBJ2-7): GAGVSQSPSNKVTEKGKDVELRCDPISGHTALYWYRQSLGQGLEFLIYFQGNSAPDKSGLPSDRFSAERTGGSVSTLTIQRTQQEDSAVYLCASSFNRDRAYEQYFGPGTRLTVT.

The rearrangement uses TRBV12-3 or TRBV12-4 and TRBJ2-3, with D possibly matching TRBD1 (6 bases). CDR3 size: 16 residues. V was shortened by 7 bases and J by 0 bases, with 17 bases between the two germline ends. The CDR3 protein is CASTEGRQASTDTQYF. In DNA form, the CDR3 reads TGTGCCAGCACGGAAGGGAGACAGGCGAGCACAGATACGCAGTATTTT.

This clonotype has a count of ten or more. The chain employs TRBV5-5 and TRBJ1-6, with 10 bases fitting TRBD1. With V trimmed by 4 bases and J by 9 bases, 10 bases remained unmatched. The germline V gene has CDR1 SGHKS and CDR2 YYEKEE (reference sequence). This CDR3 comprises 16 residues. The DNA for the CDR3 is TGTGCCAGCAGCACACCGGGACAGGGGATCGGTTCACCCCTCCACTTT. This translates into CASSTPGQGIGSPLHF.

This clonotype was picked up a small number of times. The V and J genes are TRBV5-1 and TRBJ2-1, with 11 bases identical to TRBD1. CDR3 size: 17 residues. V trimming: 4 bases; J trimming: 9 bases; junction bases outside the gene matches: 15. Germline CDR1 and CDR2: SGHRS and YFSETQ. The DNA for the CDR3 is TGCGCCAGCAGCCTTACCCACGGACAGGGGGCAATCGGTGAGCAGTTCTTC. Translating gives CASSLTHGQGAIGEQFF.

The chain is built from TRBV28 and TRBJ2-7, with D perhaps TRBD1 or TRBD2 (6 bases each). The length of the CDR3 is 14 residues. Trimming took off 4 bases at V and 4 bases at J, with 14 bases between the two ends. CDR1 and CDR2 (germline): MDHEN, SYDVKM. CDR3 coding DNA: TGTGCCAGCAGTTCAATCGGAGGGGGTTACGAGCAGTACTTC. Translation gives CASSSIGGGYEQYF. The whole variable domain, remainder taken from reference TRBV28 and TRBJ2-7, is DVKVTQSSRYLVKRTGEKVFLECVQDMDHENMFWYRQDPGLGLRLIYFSYDVKMKEKGDIPEGYSVSREKKERFSLILESASTNQTSMYLCASSSIGGGYEQYFGPGTRLTVT.

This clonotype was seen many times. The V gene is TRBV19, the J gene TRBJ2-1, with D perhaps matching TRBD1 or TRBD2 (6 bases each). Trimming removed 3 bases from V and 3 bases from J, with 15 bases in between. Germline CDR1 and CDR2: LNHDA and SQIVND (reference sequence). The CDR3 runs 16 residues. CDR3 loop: CASSMTTGLNYNEQFF. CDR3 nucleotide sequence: TGTGCCAGTAGTATGACGACAGGACTAAACTACAATGAGCAGTTCTTC.

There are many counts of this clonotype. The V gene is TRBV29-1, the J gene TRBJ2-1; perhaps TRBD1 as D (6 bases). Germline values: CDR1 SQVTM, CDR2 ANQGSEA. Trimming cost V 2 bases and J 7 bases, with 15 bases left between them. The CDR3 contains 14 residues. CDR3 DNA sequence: TGCAGCGTTGAACCGCCGGGACATTGGAATGAGCAGTTCTTC. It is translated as CSVEPPGHWNEQFF.

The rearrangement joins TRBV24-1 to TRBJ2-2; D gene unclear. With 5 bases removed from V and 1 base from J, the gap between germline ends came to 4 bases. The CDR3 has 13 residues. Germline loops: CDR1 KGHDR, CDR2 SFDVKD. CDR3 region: CATSARNTGELFF. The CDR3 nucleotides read TGTGCCACCAGTGCTCGGAACACCGGGGAGCTGTTTTTT.

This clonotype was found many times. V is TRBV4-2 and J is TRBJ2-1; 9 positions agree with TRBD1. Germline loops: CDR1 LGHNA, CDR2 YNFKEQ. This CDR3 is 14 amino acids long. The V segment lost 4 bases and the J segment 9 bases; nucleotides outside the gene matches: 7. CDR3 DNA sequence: TGTGCCAGCAGCCCGGGACAGGGTATCGGTGAGCAGTTCTTC. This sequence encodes CASSPGQGIGEQFF.

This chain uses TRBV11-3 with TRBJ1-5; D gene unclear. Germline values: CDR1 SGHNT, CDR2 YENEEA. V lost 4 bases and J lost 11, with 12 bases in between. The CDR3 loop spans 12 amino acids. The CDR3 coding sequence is TGTGCCAGCAGCTCGCGTGAAAGGGCCCAGCATTTT. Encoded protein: CASSSRERAQHF.

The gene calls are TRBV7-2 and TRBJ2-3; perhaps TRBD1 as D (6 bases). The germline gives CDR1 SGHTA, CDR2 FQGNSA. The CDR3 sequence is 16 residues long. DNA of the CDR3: TGTGCACCAGCTCAGGGGCCGCCCGAGCGGAGAGATACGCAGTATTTT. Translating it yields CAPAQGPPERRDTQYF.

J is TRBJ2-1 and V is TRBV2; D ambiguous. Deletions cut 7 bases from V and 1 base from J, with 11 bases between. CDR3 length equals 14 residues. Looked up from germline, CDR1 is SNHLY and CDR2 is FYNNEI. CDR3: CASKWAESYNEQFF. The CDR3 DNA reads TGTGCCAGCAAGTGGGCAGAATCCTACAATGAGCAGTTCTTC.